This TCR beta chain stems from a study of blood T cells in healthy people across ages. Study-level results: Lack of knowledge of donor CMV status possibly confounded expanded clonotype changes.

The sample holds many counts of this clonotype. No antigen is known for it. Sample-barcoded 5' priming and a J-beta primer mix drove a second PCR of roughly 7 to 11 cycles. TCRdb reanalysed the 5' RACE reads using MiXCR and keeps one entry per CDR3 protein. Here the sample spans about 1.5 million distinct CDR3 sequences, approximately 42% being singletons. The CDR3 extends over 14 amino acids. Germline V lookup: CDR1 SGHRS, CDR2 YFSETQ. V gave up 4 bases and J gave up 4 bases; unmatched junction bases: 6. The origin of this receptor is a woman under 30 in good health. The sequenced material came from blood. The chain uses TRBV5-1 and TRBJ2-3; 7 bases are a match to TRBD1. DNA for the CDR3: TGCGCCAGCAGCGTTACAGGGGCCGCAGATACGCAGTATTTT. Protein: CASSVTGAADTQYF.